This T cell receptor (beta chain) was recovered during a study of cytomegalovirus exposure and HLA in healthy donors. Study in general: An early release of data contained tens of millions of unique TCRs, which came from HLA-typed donors.

In germline, CDR1 is GTSNPN, CDR2 SVGIG (reference sequence). The CDR3 has 15 amino acids. The V gene lost 3 bases and the J gene lost 0 bases, with 9 bases spanning the gap. Findings and caveats of the study: An assumption of roughly uniform sequencing depth across donors underlay the presence/absence analyses.

A word on this clone: Its antigen is unknown.

The PCR ran on 60 Vbeta and 13 Jbeta primers. Libraries were prepared by immunoSEQ multiplex PCR; TCRdb keeps only in-frame clonotypes and omits some of them. The sample consists of roughly 150,000 clones, roughly 79% of them appearing once. The chain combines TRBV30 with TRBJ2-6; D unresolved. The sequence was collected from a male donor in good health and CMV-seronegative. Sequenced sample: PBMCs. CDR3 in amino acids: CAWRGSSSGANVLTF. The CDR3 coding sequence is TGTGCCTGGAGAGGTAGCTCCTCTGGGGCCAACGTCCTGACTTTC.